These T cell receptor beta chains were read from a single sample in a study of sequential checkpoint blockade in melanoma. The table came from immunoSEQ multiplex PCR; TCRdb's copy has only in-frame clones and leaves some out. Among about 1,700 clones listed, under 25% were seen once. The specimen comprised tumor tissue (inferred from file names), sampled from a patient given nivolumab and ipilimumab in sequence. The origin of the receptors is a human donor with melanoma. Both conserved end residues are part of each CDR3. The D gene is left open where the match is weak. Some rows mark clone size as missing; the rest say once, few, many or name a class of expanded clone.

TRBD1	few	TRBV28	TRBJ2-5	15	TGTGCCAGCAGTTTAGGAGGTACAGGGGAAGAGACCCAGTACTTC	CASSLGGTGEETQYF
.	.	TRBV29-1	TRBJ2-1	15	TGCAGCGCCTATCTGGTGGGGGGGGCTCACAATGAGCAGTTCTTC	CSAYLVGGAHNEQFF
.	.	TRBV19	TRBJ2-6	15	TGTGCCAGTAGTATGCGGGCTCCTGGGGCCAACGTCCTGACTTTC	CASSMRAPGANVLTF
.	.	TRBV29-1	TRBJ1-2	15	TGCAGCGTTGAAGAGGGGGTCGGAGCCAACTATGGCTACACCTTC	CSVEEGVGANYGYTF
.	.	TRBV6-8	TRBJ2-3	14	TGTGCCAGCACCATGGGGGGGGCCACAGATACGCAGTATTTT	CASTMGGATDTQYF
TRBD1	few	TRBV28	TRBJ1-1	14	TGTGCCAGCAGTGCCAGGGGGCCTAACACTGAAGCTTTCTTT	CASSARGPNTEAFF
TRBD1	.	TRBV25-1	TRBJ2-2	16	TGTGCCAGCAGTGAATATGAGGGGGCGGTCACCGGGGAGCTGTTTTTT	CASSEYEGAVTGELFF
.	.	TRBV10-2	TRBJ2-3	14	TGCGCCAGCCGTCAGGGGTCGGGCACAGATACGCAGTATTTT	CASRQGSGTDTQYF
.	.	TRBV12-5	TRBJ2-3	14	TGTGCCAGCTCCCTCCGGGGAGGCACAGATACGCAGTATTTT	CASSLRGGTDTQYF
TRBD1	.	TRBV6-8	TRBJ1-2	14	TGTGCCAGCAGTTACGACAGGGCTCCCTATGGCTACACCTTC	CASSYDRAPYGYTF
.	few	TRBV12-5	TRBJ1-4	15	TGTGCTAGTGGTTTGGTCAGCCTAACTAATGAAAAACTGTTTTTT	CASGLVSLTNEKLFF
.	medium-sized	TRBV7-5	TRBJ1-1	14	TGTGCCAGCAGAACCGGGACATCGAACACTGAAGCTTTCTTT	CASRTGTSNTEAFF
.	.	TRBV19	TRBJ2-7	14	TGTGCCAGTAGTATAGCCGGCCAGCCAACCGGGCAGTACTTC	CASSIAGQPTGQYF
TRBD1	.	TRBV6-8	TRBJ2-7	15	TGTGCCAGCAGGCCTGGGACAGGGGGTTCCTACGAGCAGTACTTC	CASRPGTGGSYEQYF
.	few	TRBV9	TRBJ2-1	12	TGTGCCAGCAGTACCACCTTGAGAGAGCAGTTCTTC	CASSTTLREQFF
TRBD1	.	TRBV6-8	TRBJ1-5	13	TGTGCCAGCAGGGACAGGGTTGATCAGCCCCAGCATTTT	CASRDRVDQPQHF
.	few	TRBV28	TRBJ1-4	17	TGTGCCAGCAGCTTCCCGGACATCGTAGCAACTAATGAAAAACTGTTTTTT	CASSFPDIVATNEKLFF
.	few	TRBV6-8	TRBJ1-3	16	TGTGCCAGCAGACCGGGGGCTTCGAACTCTGGAAACACCATATATTTT	CASRPGASNSGNTIYF
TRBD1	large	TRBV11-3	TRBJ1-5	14	TGTGCCAGCAGCTTGGGGACAGGCAATCAGCCCCAGCATTTT	CASSLGTGNQPQHF
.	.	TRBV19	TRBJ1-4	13	TGTGCCAGTACGAGGACGGAGAATGAAAAACTGTTTTTT	CASTRTENEKLFF
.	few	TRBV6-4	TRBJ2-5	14	TGTGCCAGCAGTTGGGGCCAGCGGAAAGAGACCCAGTACTTC	CASSWGQRKETQYF
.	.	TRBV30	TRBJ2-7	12	TGTGCCTGGAGCGGATCCACGGCCGAGCAGTACTTC	CAWSGSTAEQYF